The 15 T cell receptor beta chains given below trace back to one sample, sequenced in a study of T cells in Graves' hyperthyroidism and ophthalmopathy. The source material, RNA transcripts, was used to amplify TCR beta CDR3 regions. First-round RT-PCR with HTBI primers amplified the TCR CDR3 region. TCRdb itself ran the multiplex PCR reads through MiXCR, one entry per CDR3 protein. The sample yields 640,000 or so distinct CDR3 sequences, 14% seen once. Sequences were obtained from blood. The origin of the receptors is a woman aged 18-30 years with Graves' ophthalmopathy.

Many counts were recorded for this clonotype. The chain recombines TRBV28 with TRBJ2-3; 8 nucleotides agree with TRBD2. The CDR3 runs to 15 residues. V trimming: 4 bases; J trimming: 2 bases; junction bases outside the gene matches: 5. Germline V gene lookup returns CDR1 MDHEN and CDR2 SYDVKM. Written as DNA, the CDR3 is TGTGCCAGCAGTTCCCCCGGACTAGCCACAGATACGCAGTATTTT. Amino acid sequence: CASSSPGLATDTQYF.

A few counts support this clonotype. The chain combines TRBV11-3 with TRBJ2-7; perhaps TRBD2 as D (6 bases). V lost 3 bases, J lost 1 base, and 13 bases lay in between. The CDR3 is 15 residues long. Germline V gene sequence: CDR1 SGHNT, CDR2 YENEEA. The CDR3 here is CASSFVASESYEQYF. The CDR3 coding sequence is TGTGCCAGCAGCTTTGTGGCTAGCGAATCCTACGAGCAGTACTTC.

This clonotype was detected ten times or more. V usage is TRBV20-1 and J usage is TRBJ1-5; 7 bases match TRBD1. The V gene's germline CDR1 is DFQATT and CDR2 SNEGSKA (reference sequence). The CDR3 sequence is 13 residues long. Trimming cost V 3 bases and J 7 bases; bases outside gene matches: 6. CDR3 sequence: CSASGDSWQPQHF. The CDR3 coding sequence is TGCAGTGCTAGTGGGGACAGCTGGCAGCCCCAGCATTTT.

The chain joins TRBV4-1 to TRBJ2-1; D remains ambiguous. The V gene's germline CDR1 is MGHRA and CDR2 YSYEKL. The CDR3 runs to 12 residues. V was trimmed by 1 base and J by 9 bases, leaving 7 bases between them. The chain's CDR3 is CASSQVYGEQFF. The DNA of the CDR3 is TGCGCCAGCAGCCAAGTGTACGGTGAGCAGTTCTTC.

There are many counts of this clonotype. The chain recombines TRBV6-1 with TRBJ2-3; D is possibly TRBD2 (6 bases). Trimming shortened V by 2 bases and J by 8 bases, and 14 bases separated the two germline ends. The germline CDR1 and CDR2 sequences are MNHNS and SASEGT. This CDR3 is built from 14 residues. For the CDR3, the DNA is TGTGCCAGCAGTGAACTTGAACTAGCTGTTACGCAGTATTTT. This encodes CASSELELAVTQYF.

This clonotype was detected once. J is TRBJ2-5 and V is TRBV7-9, with 14 bases that match TRBD2. CDR1 and CDR2 from the germline V gene are SEHNR and FQNEAQ (reference sequence). V shed 5 bases, J shed 5 bases, and the junction held 7 bases outside the gene matches. The CDR3 spans 16 residues. The CDR3 DNA reads as TGTGCCAGCAGCCCGCCGGGACTAGCGGGGGTGGAGACCCAGTACTTC. Its translation: CASSPPGLAGVETQYF. Full variable domain (rest looked up from reference TRBV7-9 and TRBJ2-5): DTGVSQNPRHKITKRGQNVTFRCDPISEHNRLYWYRQTLGQGPEFLTYFQNEAQLEKSRLLSDRFSAERPKGSFSTLEIQRTEQGDSAMYLCASSPPGLAGVETQYFGPGTRLLVL.

The V call is TRBV9, the J call TRBJ2-2; perhaps TRBD1 as D (7 bases). The CDR3 is 15 residues long. V was clipped by 7 bases and J by 3 bases, with 16 bases between them. Per germline, CDR1 SGDLS and CDR2 YYNGEE. CDR3 DNA sequence: TGTGCCAGCCGCAACGACAGGGACTACACCGGGGAGCTGTTTTTT. Its translation: CASRNDRDYTGELFF. The whole variable domain, filled in from reference TRBV9 and TRBJ2-2, reads DSGVTQTPKHLITATGQRVTLRCSPRSGDLSVYWYQQSLDQGLQFLIQYYNGEERAKGNILERFSAQQFPDLHSELNLSSLELGDSALYFCASRNDRDYTGELFFGEGSRLTVL.

This clonotype has more than one count but fewer than ten. The CDR3 DNA sequence: TGTGCCAGCAGCCAAGATCCGGCTAGCGGGAGCGGGGAGACCCAGTACTTC. Translation gives CASSQDPASGSGETQYF. This rearrangement joins TRBV3-1 to TRBJ2-5, with TRBD2 matching 10 bases. CDR1 is LGHDT, CDR2 YNNKEL, per germline (reference sequence). The CDR3 runs 17 residues. The V gene end was trimmed by 0 bases and the J gene end by 5 bases; junction bases not matched to a gene: 9.

The chain couples TRBV6-2 or TRBV6-3 to TRBJ2-7, with 11 nucleotides matching TRBD2. The V gene end was trimmed by 0 bases and the J gene end by 3 bases; junction bases not matched to a gene: 7. CDR3 size: 17 residues. Per the germline V gene, CDR1 is MNHEY and CDR2 is SVGEGT. The CDR3 sequence: CASSYSKGLADNYEQYF. CDR3 DNA sequence: TGTGCCAGCAGTTACTCGAAGGGACTAGCGGACAACTACGAGCAGTACTTC.

The J gene is TRBJ1-2, the V gene TRBV28; 7 nucleotides line up with TRBD1. Germline V lookup: CDR1 MDHEN, CDR2 SYDVKM. The junction had 10 bases not matched to a gene; V was cut back by 4 bases and J by 5 bases. The CDR3 spans 15 residues. The CDR3 region has the DNA TGTGCCAGCAGTTCCGGGACAGTGGGAATATATGGCTACACCTTC. This sequence encodes CASSSGTVGIYGYTF.

This clonotype has ten or more counts. The gene calls are TRBV27 and TRBJ2-7, with 10 bases fitting TRBD1. The V gene's germline CDR1 is MNHEY and CDR2 SMNVEV (reference sequence). This CDR3 spans 15 amino acids. The junction had 4 bases not matched to a gene; V was cut back by 5 bases and J by 0 bases. CDR3 sequence (DNA): TGTGCCAGCAGTCTAAGGACAGGGGGCTCCTACGAGCAGTACTTC. This sequence encodes CASSLRTGGSYEQYF.

This chain links TRBV7-8 with TRBJ2-7; D may match TRBD1 or TRBD2 (7 bases each). The V end lost 3 bases, the J end lost 7 bases, and 13 bases lay between the germline ends. This CDR3 is built from 13 residues. Germline loops: CDR1 SGHVS, CDR2 FQNEAQ. CDR3: CASSFTGEGEQYF. In DNA form, the CDR3 reads TGTGCCAGCAGCTTTACAGGGGAGGGAGAGCAGTACTTC.

This clonotype was counted a few times. V and J are TRBV13 and TRBJ2-3, with 14 bases lining up with TRBD2. CDR3 length: 19 amino acids. Germline values: CDR1 PRHDT, CDR2 FYEKMQ (reference sequence). V gave up 2 bases and J gave up 6 bases; unmatched junction bases: 13. CDR3 DNA: TGTGCCAGCAGCTTACGGGCGGAGAGGGGACTAGCGGGAGCGGATACGCAGTATTTT. This translates into CASSLRAERGLAGADTQYF.

This clonotype was counted at least ten times. The gene calls are TRBV7-9 and TRBJ2-1; 9 bases line up with TRBD2. The CDR3 runs 19 residues. V gave up 0 bases and J gave up 0 bases; unmatched junction bases: 9. Germline values: CDR1 SEHNR, CDR2 FQNEAQ (reference sequence). The CDR3 region is CASSLAGLAGPFSYNEQFF. For the CDR3, the DNA is TGTGCCAGCAGCTTAGCGGGTCTAGCGGGACCCTTCTCCTACAATGAGCAGTTCTTC.

This clonotype was picked up a small number of times. V is TRBV27 and J is TRBJ2-7; TRBD2 matches 7 bases. The CDR3 is 14 residues long. The J segment lost 6 bases and the V segment lost 6 bases, leaving 11 bases of the junction unmatched. CDR1 is MNHEY and CDR2 is SMNVEV in the germline V gene (reference sequence). The CDR3 reads CASSPPRELFEQYF. The CDR3 DNA sequence: TGTGCCAGCAGCCCACCGCGGGAGTTGTTCGAGCAGTACTTC.